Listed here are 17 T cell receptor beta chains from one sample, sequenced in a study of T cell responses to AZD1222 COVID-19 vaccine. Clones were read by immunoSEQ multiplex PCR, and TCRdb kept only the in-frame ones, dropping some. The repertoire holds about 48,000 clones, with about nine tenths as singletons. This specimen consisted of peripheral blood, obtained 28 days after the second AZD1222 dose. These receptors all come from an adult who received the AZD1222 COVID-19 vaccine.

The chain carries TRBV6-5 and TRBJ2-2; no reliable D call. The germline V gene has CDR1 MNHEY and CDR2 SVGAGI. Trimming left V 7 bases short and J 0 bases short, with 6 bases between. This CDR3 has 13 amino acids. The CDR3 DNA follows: TGTGCCAGCACTAGTGCGAACACCGGGGAGCTGTTTTTT. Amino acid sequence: CASTSANTGELFF.

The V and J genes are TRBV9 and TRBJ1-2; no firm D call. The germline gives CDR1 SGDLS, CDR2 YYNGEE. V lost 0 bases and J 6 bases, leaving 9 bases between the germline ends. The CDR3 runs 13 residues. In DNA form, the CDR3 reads TGTGCCAGCAGCGTAGGCGCCGCGGATGGCTACACCTTC. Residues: CASSVGAADGYTF.

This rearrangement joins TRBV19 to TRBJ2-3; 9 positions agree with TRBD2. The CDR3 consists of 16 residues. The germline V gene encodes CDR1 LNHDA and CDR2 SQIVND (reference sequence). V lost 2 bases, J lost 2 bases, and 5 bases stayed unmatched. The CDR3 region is CASSIWAGGPTDTQYF. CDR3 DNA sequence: TGTGCCAGTAGTATATGGGCGGGAGGGCCCACAGATACGCAGTATTTT.

The CDR3 loop is CASSLSSGRAGSDTQYF. The DNA for the CDR3 is TGTGCCAGCAGCTTGTCGAGCGGGAGGGCCGGGTCAGATACGCAGTATTTT. The chain has TRBV5-4 and TRBJ2-3, with TRBD2 identical over 10 bases. Germline values: CDR1 SGHNT, CDR2 YYREEE (reference sequence). The CDR3 is 17 residues long. Unmatched junction bases numbered 9, after V lost 1 base and J lost 4 bases. Full variable domain (outside the CDR3, taken from reference TRBV5-4 and TRBJ2-3): ETGVTQSPTHLIKTRGQQVTLRCSSQSGHNTVSWYQQALGQGPQFIFQYYREEENGRGNFPPRFSGLQFPNYSSELNVNALELDDSALYLCASSLSSGRAGSDTQYFGPGTRLTVL.

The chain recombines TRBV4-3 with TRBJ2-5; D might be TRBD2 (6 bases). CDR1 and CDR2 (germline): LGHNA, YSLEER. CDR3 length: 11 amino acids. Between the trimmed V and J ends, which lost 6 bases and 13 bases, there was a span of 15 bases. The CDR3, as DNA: TGCGCCAGCAGGAAAGGGACTTTTCGGTACTTC. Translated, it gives CASRKGTFRYF.

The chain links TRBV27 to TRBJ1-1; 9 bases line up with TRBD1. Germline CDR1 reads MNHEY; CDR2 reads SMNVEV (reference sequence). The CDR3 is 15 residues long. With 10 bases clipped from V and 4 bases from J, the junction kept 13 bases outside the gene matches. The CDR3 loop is CATSRLTGGITEAFF. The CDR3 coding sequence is TGTGCCACCTCACGACTTACAGGGGGCATCACTGAAGCTTTCTTT.

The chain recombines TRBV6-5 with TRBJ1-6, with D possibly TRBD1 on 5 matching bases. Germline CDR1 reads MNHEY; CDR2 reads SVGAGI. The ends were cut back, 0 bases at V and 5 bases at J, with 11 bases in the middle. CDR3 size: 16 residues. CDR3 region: CASSYSILGHNSPLHF. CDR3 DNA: TGTGCCAGCAGTTACTCGATCTTGGGACATAATTCACCCCTCCACTTT.

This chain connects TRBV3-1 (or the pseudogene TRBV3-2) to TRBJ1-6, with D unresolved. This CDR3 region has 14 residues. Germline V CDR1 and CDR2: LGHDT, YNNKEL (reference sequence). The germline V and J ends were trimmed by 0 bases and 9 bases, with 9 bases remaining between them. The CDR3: CASSQDGKTSPLHF. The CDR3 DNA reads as TGTGCCAGCAGCCAAGATGGGAAGACTTCACCCCTCCACTTT.

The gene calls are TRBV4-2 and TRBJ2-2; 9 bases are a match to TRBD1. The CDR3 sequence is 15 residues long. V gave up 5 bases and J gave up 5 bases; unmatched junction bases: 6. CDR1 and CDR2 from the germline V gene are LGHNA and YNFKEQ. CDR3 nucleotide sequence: TGTGCCAGCAGCGCAGCACAGGGGGCGACCGGGGAGCTGTTTTTT. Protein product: CASSAAQGATGELFF.

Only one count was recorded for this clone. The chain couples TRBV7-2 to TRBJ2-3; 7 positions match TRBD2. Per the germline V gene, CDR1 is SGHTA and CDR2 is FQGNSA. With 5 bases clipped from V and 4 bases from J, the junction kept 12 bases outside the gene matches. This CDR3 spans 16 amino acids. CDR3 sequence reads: CASSPPLGAGADTQYF. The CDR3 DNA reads TGTGCCAGCAGCCCCCCTCTTGGGGCGGGGGCAGATACGCAGTATTTT. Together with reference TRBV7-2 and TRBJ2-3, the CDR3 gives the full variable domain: GAGVSQSPSNKVTEKGKDVELRCDPISGHTALYWYRQSLGQGLEFLIYFQGNSAPDKSGLPSDRFSAERTGGSVSTLTIQRTQQEDSAVYLCASSPPLGAGADTQYFGPGTRLTVL.

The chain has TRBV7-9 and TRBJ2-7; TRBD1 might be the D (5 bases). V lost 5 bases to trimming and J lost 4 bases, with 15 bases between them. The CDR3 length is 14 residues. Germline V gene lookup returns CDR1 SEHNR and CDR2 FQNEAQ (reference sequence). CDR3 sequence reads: CASSARQNRYEQYF. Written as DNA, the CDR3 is TGTGCCAGCAGCGCCCGACAGAATCGTTACGAGCAGTACTTC.

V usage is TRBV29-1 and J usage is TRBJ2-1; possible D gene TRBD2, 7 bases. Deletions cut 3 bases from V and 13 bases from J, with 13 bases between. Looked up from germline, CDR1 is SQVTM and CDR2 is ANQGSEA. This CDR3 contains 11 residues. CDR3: CSVDGGAYQFF. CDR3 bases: TGCAGCGTTGATGGGGGGGCGTATCAGTTCTTC.

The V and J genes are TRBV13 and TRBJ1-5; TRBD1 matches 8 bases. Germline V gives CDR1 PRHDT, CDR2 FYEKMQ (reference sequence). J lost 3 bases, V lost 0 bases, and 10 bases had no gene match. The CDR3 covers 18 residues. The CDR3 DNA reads TGTGCCAGCAGCTTAGGCCCACCGGGACAGGATTTCAATCAGCCCCAGCATTTT. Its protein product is CASSLGPPGQDFNQPQHF. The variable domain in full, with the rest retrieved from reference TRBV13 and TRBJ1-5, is AAGVIQSPRHLIKEKRETATLKCYPIPRHDTVYWYQQGPGQDPQFLISFYEKMQSDKGSIPDRFSAQQFSDYHSELNMSSLELGDSALYFCASSLGPPGQDFNQPQHFGDGTRLSIL.

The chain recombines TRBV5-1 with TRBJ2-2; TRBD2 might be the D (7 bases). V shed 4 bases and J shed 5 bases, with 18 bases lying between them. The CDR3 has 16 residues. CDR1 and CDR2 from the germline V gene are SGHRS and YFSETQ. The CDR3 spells CASSPEGGATTGELFF. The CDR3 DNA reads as TGCGCCAGCAGCCCGGAAGGGGGGGCCACAACCGGGGAGCTGTTTTTT.

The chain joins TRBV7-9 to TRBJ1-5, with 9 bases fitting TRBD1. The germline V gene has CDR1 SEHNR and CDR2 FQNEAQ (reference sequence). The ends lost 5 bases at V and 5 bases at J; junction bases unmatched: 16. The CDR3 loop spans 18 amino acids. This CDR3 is CASSLSGTGSALDQPQHF. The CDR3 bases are TGTGCCAGCAGCCTATCCGGGACAGGGTCCGCTCTAGATCAGCCCCAGCATTTT.

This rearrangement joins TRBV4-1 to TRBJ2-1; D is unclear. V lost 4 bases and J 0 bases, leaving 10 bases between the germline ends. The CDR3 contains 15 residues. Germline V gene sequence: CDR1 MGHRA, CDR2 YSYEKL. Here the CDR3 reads CASSPRGNSYNEQFF. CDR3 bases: TGCGCCAGCAGCCCCCGAGGCAACTCCTACAATGAGCAGTTCTTC.

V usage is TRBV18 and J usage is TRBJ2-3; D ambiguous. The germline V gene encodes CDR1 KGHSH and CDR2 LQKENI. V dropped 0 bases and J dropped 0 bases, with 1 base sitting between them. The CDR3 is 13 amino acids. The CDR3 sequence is CASSPPSTDTQYF. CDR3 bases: TGTGCCAGCTCACCACCCAGCACAGATACGCAGTATTTT.